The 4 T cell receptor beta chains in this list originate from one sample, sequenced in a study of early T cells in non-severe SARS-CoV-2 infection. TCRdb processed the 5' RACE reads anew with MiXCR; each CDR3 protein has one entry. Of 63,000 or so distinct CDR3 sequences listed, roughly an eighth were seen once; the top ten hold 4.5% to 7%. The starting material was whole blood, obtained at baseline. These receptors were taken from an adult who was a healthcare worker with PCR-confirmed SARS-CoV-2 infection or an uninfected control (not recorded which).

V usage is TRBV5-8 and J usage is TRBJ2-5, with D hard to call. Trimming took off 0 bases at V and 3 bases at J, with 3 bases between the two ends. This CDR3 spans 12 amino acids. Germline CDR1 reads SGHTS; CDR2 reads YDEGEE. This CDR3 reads CASSLVKETQYF. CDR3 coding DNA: TGTGCCAGCAGCTTGGTGAAAGAGACCCAGTACTTC.

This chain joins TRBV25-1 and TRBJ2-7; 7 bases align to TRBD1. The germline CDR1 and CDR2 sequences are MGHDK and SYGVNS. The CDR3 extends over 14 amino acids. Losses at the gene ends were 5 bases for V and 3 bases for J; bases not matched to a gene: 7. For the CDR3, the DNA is TGTGCCAGCAGTACAACAGGGGCCAGCTACGAGCAGTACTTC. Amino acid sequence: CASSTTGASYEQYF.

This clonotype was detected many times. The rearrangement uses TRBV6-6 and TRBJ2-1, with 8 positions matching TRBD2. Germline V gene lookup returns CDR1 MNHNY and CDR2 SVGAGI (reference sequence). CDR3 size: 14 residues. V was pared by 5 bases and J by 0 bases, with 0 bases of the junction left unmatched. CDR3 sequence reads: CASSSGSSYNEQFF. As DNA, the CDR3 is TGTGCCAGCAGTAGCGGGAGCTCCTACAATGAGCAGTTCTTC.

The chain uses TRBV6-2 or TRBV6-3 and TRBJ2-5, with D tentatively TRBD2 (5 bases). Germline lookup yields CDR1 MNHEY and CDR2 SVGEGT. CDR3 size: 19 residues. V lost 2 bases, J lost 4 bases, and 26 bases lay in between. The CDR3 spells CASSYPTSVFPLGRETQYF. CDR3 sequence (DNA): TGTGCCAGCAGTTACCCAACTAGTGTATTCCCTCTTGGTCGAGAGACCCAGTACTTC.